Listed below are T cell receptor beta chains from one sample, sequenced in a study of cytomegalovirus exposure and HLA in healthy donors. Libraries were prepared by immunoSEQ multiplex PCR; TCRdb keeps only in-frame clonotypes and omits some of them. The table lists more than 85,000 clones, 75% to 85% of them singletons. Sequenced input: PBMCs. The receptor source for this set is a man aged 25-40 years in good health and CMV-seronegative. Both conserved end residues are part of each CDR3. The order of the fields is D gene, clone size, J gene, V gene, CDR3 protein, CDR3 DNA. A D gene is named only where the DNA matches it firmly. For some rows the clone size is stated as once, few or many, or as a class when expanded; others skip it.

>TRBD2|-|TRBJ2-1|TRBV2
CASRSGTSEVEQFF
TGTGCCAGCCGGAGTGGGACTAGCGAGGTCGAGCAGTTCTTC
>-|-|TRBJ1-5|TRBV6-5
CASILGAGNQPQHF
TGTGCCAGCATACTGGGGGCAGGCAATCAGCCCCAGCATTTT
>TRBD2|-|TRBJ2-7|TRBV9
CASSGRAGVDEQYF
TGTGCCAGCAGCGGGAGGGCGGGAGTGGACGAGCAGTACTTC
>-|-|TRBJ1-1|TRBV2
CASSTLAGSSNTEAFF
TGTGCCAGCAGCACCCTTGCCGGGTCCTCAAACACTGAAGCTTTCTTT
>-|-|TRBJ2-7|TRBV19
CASSPGSSYEQYF
TGTGCCAGTAGCCCAGGAAGCTCCTACGAGCAGTACTTC
>TRBD1|-|TRBJ1-2|TRBV5-4
CASSFLQTGQTIYTF
TGTGCCAGCAGCTTCCTACAGACAGGGCAAACGATCTACACCTTC
>-|-|TRBJ1-1|TRBV23-1
CASSQSPGGCHAEAFF
TGCGCCAGCAGTCAATCCCCGGGGGGGTGCCATGCTGAAGCTTTCTTT
>-|-|TRBJ2-5|TRBV7-6
CASSLDFAAGGTQYF
TGTGCCAGCAGCTTGGACTTCGCGGCTGGTGGGACCCAGTACTTC
>-|-|TRBJ2-1|TRBV29-1
CSVGPHRLEQFF
TGCAGCGTTGGGCCCCACAGGCTTGAGCAGTTCTTC
>-|once|TRBJ1-5|TRBV7-8
CASSLEFGVPDQPQHF
TGTGCCAGCAGCTTAGAATTCGGAGTCCCCGATCAGCCCCAGCATTTT
>TRBD2|-|TRBJ2-7|TRBV6-6
CASSYLTGTISYEQYF
TGTGCCAGCAGTTACCTAACCGGGACTATCTCCTACGAGCAGTACTTC
>-|-|TRBJ1-1|TRBV6-5
CASSYSAEGTEAFF
TGTGCCAGCAGTTACTCAGCGGAAGGAACTGAAGCTTTCTTT
>TRBD2|-|TRBJ2-1|TRBV6-5
CASSYAGGYEQFF
TGTGCCAGCAGTTACGCGGGAGGCTATGAGCAGTTCTTC
>-|-|TRBJ1-2|TRBV10-3
CAISESYREYGYTF
TGTGCCATCAGTGAGTCCTACAGGGAGTATGGCTACACCTTC
>-|-|TRBJ2-7|TRBV4-1
CASSLAGQYEQYF
TGCGCCAGCAGCCTGGCGGGACAGTACGAGCAGTACTTC
>-|-|TRBJ1-3|TRBV7-9
CASSPLVSGSGNTIYF
TGTGCCAGCAGCCCATTAGTCAGCGGCTCTGGAAACACCATATATTTT
>TRBD1|-|TRBJ1-1|TRBV10-3
CAISDPGQMNTEAFF
TGTGCCATCAGTGATCCGGGACAGATGAACACTGAAGCTTTCTTT
>-|-|TRBJ1-1|TRBV9
CASSVGLGQRDTEAFF
TGTGCCAGCAGCGTAGGTTTGGGTCAGAGGGACACTGAAGCTTTCTTT
>-|-|TRBJ1-4|TRBV29-1
CSASEGQYNEKLFF
TGCAGCGCGTCAGAAGGACAGTATAATGAAAAACTGTTTTTT
>-|-|TRBJ2-5|TRBV28
CASSPLETQYF
TGTGCCAGCAGTCCTTTGGAGACCCAGTACTTC
>-|-|TRBJ2-5|TRBV28
CASRTAGPRLVTQYF
TGTGCCAGCAGGACCGCAGGGCCCCGGTTGGTGACCCAGTACTTC
>-|-|TRBJ1-2|TRBV5-4
CASSLSADRSNYGYTF
TGTGCCAGCAGCTTGTCGGCGGATCGGTCTAACTATGGCTACACCTTC
>-|-|TRBJ2-5|TRBV4-1
CASSQVQGDRETQYF
TGCGCCAGCAGCCAAGTACAGGGTGATCGGGAGACCCAGTACTTC
>-|-|TRBJ1-5|TRBV2
CASGGQGNQPQHF
TGTGCCAGCGGTGGGCAGGGCAATCAGCCCCAGCATTTT
>-|-|TRBJ1-6|TRBV10-1
CASSEMGVGSPLHF
TGCGCCAGCAGTGAAATGGGAGTGGGATCACCCCTCCACTTT
>TRBD2|-|TRBJ2-7|TRBV6-5
CASSYSMAGGAYEQYF
TGTGCCAGCAGTTACTCGATGGCGGGAGGGGCGTACGAGCAGTACTTC
>-|-|TRBJ2-7|TRBV28
CASSLSAGTPSYEQYF
TGTGCCAGCAGTTTATCAGCTGGGACACCGTCTTACGAGCAGTACTTC
>TRBD1|-|TRBJ2-2|TRBV30
CAWSQGVPTGELFF
TGTGCCTGGAGCCAGGGGGTCCCCACCGGGGAGCTGTTTTTT
>TRBD1|-|TRBJ2-7|TRBV5-4
CASSPTPTGDEQYF
TGTGCCAGCAGCCCGACCCCTACAGGGGACGAGCAGTACTTC
>-|-|TRBJ2-7|TRBV7-2
CASSLWGAAYEQYF
TGTGCCAGCAGCTTATGGGGCGCAGCCTACGAGCAGTACTTC
>TRBD2|many|TRBJ2-7|TRBV4-1
CASSPQPGLADYEQYF
TGCGCCAGCAGCCCCCAACCGGGACTAGCGGACTACGAGCAGTACTTC
>TRBD1|-|TRBJ2-1|TRBV5-5
CASSLDGQGGLGEQFF
TGTGCCAGCAGCTTGGACGGACAGGGGGGTTTAGGTGAGCAGTTCTTC
>TRBD2|once|TRBJ2-3|TRBV29-1
CSVDSGGYFSDTQYF
TGCAGCGTTGATAGCGGGGGCTACTTCTCAGATACGCAGTATTTT